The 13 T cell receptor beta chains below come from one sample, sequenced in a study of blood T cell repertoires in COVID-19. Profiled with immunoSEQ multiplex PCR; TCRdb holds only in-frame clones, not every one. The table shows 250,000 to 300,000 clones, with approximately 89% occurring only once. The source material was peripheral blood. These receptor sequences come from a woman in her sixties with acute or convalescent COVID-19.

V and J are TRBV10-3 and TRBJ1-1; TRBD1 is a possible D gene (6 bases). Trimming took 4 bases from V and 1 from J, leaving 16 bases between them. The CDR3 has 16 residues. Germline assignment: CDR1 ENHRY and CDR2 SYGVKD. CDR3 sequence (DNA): TGTGCCATCAGTGCACGACGGACAGACCAGAACACTGAAGCTTTCTTT. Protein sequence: CAISARRTDQNTEAFF.

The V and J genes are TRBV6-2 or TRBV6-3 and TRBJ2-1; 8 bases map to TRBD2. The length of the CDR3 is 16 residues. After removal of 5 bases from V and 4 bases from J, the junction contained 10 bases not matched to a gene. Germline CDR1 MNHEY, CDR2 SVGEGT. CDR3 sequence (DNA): TGTGCCAGCAGTCCCTTTCGGGAGGGCACTTACAATGAGCAGTTCTTC. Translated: CASSPFREGTYNEQFF.

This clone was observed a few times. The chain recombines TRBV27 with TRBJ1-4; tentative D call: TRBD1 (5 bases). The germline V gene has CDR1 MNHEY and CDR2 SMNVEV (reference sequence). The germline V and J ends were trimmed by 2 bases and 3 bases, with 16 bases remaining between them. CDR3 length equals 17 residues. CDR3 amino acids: CASSLKGQGPPNEKLFF. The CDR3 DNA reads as TGTGCCAGCAGTTTAAAGGGGCAGGGCCCACCTAATGAAAAACTGTTTTTT.

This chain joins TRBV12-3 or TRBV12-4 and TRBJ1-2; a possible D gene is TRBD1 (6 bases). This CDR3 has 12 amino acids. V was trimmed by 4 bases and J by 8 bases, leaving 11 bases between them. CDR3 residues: CASSSYQGGYTF. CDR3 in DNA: TGTGCCAGCAGTTCCTATCAGGGGGGCTACACCTTC.

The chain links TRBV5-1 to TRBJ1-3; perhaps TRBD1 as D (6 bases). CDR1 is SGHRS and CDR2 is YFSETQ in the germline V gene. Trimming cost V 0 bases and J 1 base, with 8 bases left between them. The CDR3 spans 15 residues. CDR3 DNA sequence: TGCGCCAGCAGCTTGGGCACAGGGTCTGGAAACACCATATATTTT. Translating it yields CASSLGTGSGNTIYF.

The CDR3, as DNA: TGTGCCAGCAGCGCCCTAGCGGGGTCTTCCACAGATACGCAGTATTTT. Translation: CASSALAGSSTDTQYF. V is TRBV9 and J is TRBJ2-3; 9 bases agree with TRBD2. The junction had 7 bases not matched to a gene; V was cut back by 3 bases and J by 2 bases. Germline V lookup: CDR1 SGDLS, CDR2 YYNGEE. This CDR3 region has 16 residues.

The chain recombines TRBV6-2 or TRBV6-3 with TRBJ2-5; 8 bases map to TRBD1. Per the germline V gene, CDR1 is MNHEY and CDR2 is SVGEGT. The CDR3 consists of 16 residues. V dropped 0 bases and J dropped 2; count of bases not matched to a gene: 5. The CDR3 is CASSYSGTGEQETQYF. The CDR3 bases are TGTGCCAGCAGTTACTCCGGGACAGGAGAACAAGAGACCCAGTACTTC.

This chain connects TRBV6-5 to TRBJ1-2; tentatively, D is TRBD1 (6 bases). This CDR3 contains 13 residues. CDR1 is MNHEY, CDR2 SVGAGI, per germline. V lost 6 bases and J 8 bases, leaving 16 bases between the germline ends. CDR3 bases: TGTGCCAGCAGCTCCGGGACACGGATGGGCTACACCTTC. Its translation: CASSSGTRMGYTF.

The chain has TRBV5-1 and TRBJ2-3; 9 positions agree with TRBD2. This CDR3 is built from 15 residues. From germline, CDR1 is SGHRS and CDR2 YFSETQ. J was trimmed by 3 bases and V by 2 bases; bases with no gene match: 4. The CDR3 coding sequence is TGCGCCAGCAGCTTAACGGGACTAGCAACAGATACGCAGTATTTT. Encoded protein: CASSLTGLATDTQYF.

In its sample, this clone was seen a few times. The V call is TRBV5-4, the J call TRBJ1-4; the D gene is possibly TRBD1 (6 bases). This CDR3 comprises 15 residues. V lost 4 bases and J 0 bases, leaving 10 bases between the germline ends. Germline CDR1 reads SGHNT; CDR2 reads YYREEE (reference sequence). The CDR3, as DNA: TGTGCCAGCAGCGTTGGACAGACAACTAATGAAAAACTGTTTTTT. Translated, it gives CASSVGQTTNEKLFF.

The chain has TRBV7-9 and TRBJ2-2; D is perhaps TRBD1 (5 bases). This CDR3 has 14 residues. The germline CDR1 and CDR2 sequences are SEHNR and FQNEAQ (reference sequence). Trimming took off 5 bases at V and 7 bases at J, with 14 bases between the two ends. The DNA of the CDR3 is TGTGCCAGCAGCGTCAGCACCAGGGACGGGGAGCTGTTTTTT. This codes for CASSVSTRDGELFF.

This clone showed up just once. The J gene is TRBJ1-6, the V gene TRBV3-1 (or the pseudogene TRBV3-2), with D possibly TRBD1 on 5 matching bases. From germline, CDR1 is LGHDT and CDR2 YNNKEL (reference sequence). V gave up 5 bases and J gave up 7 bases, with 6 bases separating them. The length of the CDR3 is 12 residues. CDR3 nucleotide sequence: TGTGCCAGCAGCAACAGGAATTCACCCCTCCACTTT. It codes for CASSNRNSPLHF.

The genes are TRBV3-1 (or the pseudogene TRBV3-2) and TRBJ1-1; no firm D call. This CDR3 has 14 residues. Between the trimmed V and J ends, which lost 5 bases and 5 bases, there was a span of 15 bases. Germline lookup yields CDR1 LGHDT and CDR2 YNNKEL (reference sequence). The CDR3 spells CASSVKGTRTEAFF. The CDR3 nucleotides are TGTGCCAGCAGCGTCAAAGGTACGCGGACTGAAGCTTTCTTT.